A single TCR beta chain is shown here with its context. The data were obtained in a study of T cells in women clearing cervical HPV infection. Study overall: Controls' single incident HPV16 infection cleared within 12 months without precancer.

TCRdb's table, derived via immunoSEQ multiplex PCR, lists solely in-frame clones and lacks some. The record lists approximately 33,000 clones, of which the ten most abundant hold 7.5% to 9.5%. The receptor's source is a woman between 18 and 75 years old with a cervical HPV16 infection that either progressed to CIN3+ or cleared (not recorded which). The material sequenced was blood buffy coat.

The CDR3 is CASSPLGLAGGGTDTYTF. The covered CDR3 bases are TGTGCCAGCTCACCTCTGGGACTAGCGGGAGGAGGCACAGATACC. The rearrangement joins TRBV18 to TRBJ1-2; possible D gene TRBD1, 5 bases. The CDR3 is cut off 3 residues early in the read; its end comes from the germline J gene. Germline-derived CDR1 and CDR2 are KGHSH and LQKENI. The CDR3 consists of 18 residues.